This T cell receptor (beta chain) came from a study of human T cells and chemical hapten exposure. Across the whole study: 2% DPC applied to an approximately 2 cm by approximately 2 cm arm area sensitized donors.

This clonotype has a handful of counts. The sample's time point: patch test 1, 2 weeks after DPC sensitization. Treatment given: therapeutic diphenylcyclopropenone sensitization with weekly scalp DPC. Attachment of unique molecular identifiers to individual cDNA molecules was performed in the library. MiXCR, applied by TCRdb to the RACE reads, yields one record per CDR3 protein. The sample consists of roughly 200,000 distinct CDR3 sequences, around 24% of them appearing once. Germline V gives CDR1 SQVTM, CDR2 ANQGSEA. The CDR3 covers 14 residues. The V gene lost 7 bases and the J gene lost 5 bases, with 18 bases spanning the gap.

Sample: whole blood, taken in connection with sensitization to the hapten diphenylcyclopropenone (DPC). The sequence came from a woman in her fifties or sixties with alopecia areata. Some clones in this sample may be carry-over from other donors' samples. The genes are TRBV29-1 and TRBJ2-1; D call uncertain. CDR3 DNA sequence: TGCAGCGCGGACCGGACGGGTTCCCACAATGAGCAGTTCTTC. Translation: CSADRTGSHNEQFF.